Listed below are T cell receptor beta chains from one sample, sequenced in a study of blood T cells in healthy people across ages. Using its own MiXCR run on the 5' RACE reads, TCRdb lists one record per CDR3 protein. The profile covers fewer than 1,000,000 distinct CDR3 sequences, with under 45% appearing a single time and approximately 20% taken by the ten largest. Sequenced material: blood. The source of these receptors is a man aged 60 to 69 in good health. Both conserved end residues are part of each CDR3. The order of the fields is CDR3 length, J gene, V gene, clone size, CDR3 protein. Clone size is not always given. Where it is, it says once, few, many or a class for expanded clones.

CDR3 length: 13
J gene: TRBJ2-1
V gene: TRBV9
clone size: .
CDR3 protein: CASSAYLVDEQFF

CDR3 length: 12
J gene: TRBJ2-3
V gene: TRBV7-9
clone size: many
CDR3 protein: CASSQTVDTQYF

CDR3 length: 14
J gene: TRBJ2-5
V gene: TRBV6-1
clone size: few
CDR3 protein: CASSEDPRAETQYF

CDR3 length: 16
J gene: TRBJ1-1
V gene: TRBV27
clone size: .
CDR3 protein: CASSPGGGLLDTEAFF

CDR3 length: 16
J gene: TRBJ2-1
V gene: TRBV11-2
clone size: .
CDR3 protein: CASSLRGTESYNEQFF

CDR3 length: 15
J gene: TRBJ2-5
V gene: TRBV6-6
clone size: few
CDR3 protein: CASSPQGHPQETQYF

CDR3 length: 14
J gene: TRBJ1-4
V gene: TRBV12-3/TRBV12-4
clone size: once
CDR3 protein: CASSSYGAGEKLFF

CDR3 length: 13
J gene: TRBJ1-6
V gene: TRBV20-1
clone size: many
CDR3 protein: CSAQGQPHSPLHF

CDR3 length: 16
J gene: TRBJ2-1
V gene: TRBV4-1
clone size: .
CDR3 protein: CASSQDFGGGAETQFF

CDR3 length: 14
J gene: TRBJ1-2
V gene: TRBV29-1
clone size: .
CDR3 protein: CITRDSLGGYGYTF

CDR3 length: 15
J gene: TRBJ2-4
V gene: TRBV5-1
clone size: .
CDR3 protein: CASSLAGTDKNIQYF

CDR3 length: 16
J gene: TRBJ2-7
V gene: TRBV5-1
clone size: .
CDR3 protein: CASSPDPGGTSYEQYF

CDR3 length: 15
J gene: TRBJ1-2
V gene: TRBV5-1
clone size: few
CDR3 protein: CASSLGLGTGDGYTF

CDR3 length: 15
J gene: TRBJ2-7
V gene: TRBV11-2
clone size: few
CDR3 protein: CASSLWGQGTHEQYF

CDR3 length: 12
J gene: TRBJ1-2
V gene: TRBV6-2/TRBV6-3
clone size: .
CDR3 protein: CASRDKIYGYTF

CDR3 length: 12
J gene: TRBJ2-3
V gene: TRBV15
clone size: few
CDR3 protein: CATSRNTDTQYF

CDR3 length: 16
J gene: .
V gene: TRBV3-1
clone size: .
CDR3 protein: CASSQAVRVGQETQYF

CDR3 length: 14
J gene: .
V gene: TRBV6-1
clone size: .
CDR3 protein: CASSTQPSSYEQYF

CDR3 length: 14
J gene: TRBJ2-7
V gene: TRBV21-1
clone size: .
CDR3 protein: CASRRLAVFYEQYF

CDR3 length: 16
J gene: TRBJ2-7
V gene: TRBV5-1
clone size: .
CDR3 protein: CASSFGVVGSGYEQYF

CDR3 length: 14
J gene: TRBJ1-2
V gene: TRBV12-5
clone size: .
CDR3 protein: CASGLDRARQGYTF

CDR3 length: 14
J gene: TRBJ2-3
V gene: TRBV20-1
clone size: few
CDR3 protein: CSARSSGGQDTQYF

CDR3 length: 13
J gene: TRBJ2-7
V gene: TRBV7-2
clone size: few
CDR3 protein: CASSPRVPDEQYF

CDR3 length: 16
J gene: TRBJ2-1
V gene: TRBV7-9
clone size: .
CDR3 protein: CASSRGSETGKNEQFF

CDR3 length: 11
J gene: TRBJ2-7
V gene: TRBV27
clone size: once
CDR3 protein: CAGSNRVEQYF

CDR3 length: 14
J gene: TRBJ2-7
V gene: TRBV20-1
clone size: .
CDR3 protein: CSASSGGRTYEQYF

CDR3 length: 14
J gene: TRBJ2-7
V gene: TRBV12-3/TRBV12-4
clone size: .
CDR3 protein: CASSSGSGAYEQYF

CDR3 length: 12
J gene: TRBJ2-7
V gene: TRBV7-9
clone size: few
CDR3 protein: CASGTGKYEQYF

CDR3 length: 18
J gene: TRBJ2-2
V gene: TRBV28
clone size: .
CDR3 protein: CASSRGGSGGRNTGELFF

CDR3 length: 12
J gene: TRBJ2-3
V gene: TRBV12-3/TRBV12-4
clone size: .
CDR3 protein: CASSPQMGTQYF

CDR3 length: 15
J gene: TRBJ1-1
V gene: TRBV6-2/TRBV6-3
clone size: .
CDR3 protein: CASTYRGRMNTEAFF

CDR3 length: 14
J gene: TRBJ2-4
V gene: TRBV6-5
clone size: many
CDR3 protein: CASSYRQTKNIQYF

CDR3 length: 15
J gene: TRBJ1-5
V gene: TRBV2
clone size: .
CDR3 protein: CASSDLGQGFRPQHF

CDR3 length: 18
J gene: TRBJ1-1
V gene: TRBV10-3
clone size: few
CDR3 protein: CAISERGGSASANTEAFF

CDR3 length: 16
J gene: TRBJ2-6
V gene: TRBV29-1
clone size: few
CDR3 protein: CSVEDPQVTGANVLTF

CDR3 length: 15
J gene: TRBJ2-7
V gene: TRBV27
clone size: few
CDR3 protein: CASSFTGPLSYEQYF

CDR3 length: 17
J gene: TRBJ2-7
V gene: TRBV7-8
clone size: .
CDR3 protein: CASSTSHGRVGLYEQYF

CDR3 length: 18
J gene: TRBJ2-2
V gene: TRBV3-1
clone size: .
CDR3 protein: CASSQVGLAGGNTGELFF

CDR3 length: 13
J gene: TRBJ1-2
V gene: TRBV3-1
clone size: .
CDR3 protein: CASSRETVRGYTF

CDR3 length: 13
J gene: TRBJ2-7
V gene: TRBV6-9
clone size: .
CDR3 protein: CASSMADTYEQYF

CDR3 length: 16
J gene: TRBJ2-3
V gene: TRBV7-2
clone size: .
CDR3 protein: CASSLGFSGGTDTQYF

CDR3 length: 12
J gene: TRBJ2-1
V gene: TRBV20-1
clone size: .
CDR3 protein: CSASGQGGTQFF

CDR3 length: 16
J gene: .
V gene: TRBV4-3
clone size: .
CDR3 protein: CASSQGIAGGYNEQYF

CDR3 length: 14
J gene: TRBJ2-7
V gene: TRBV6-2/TRBV6-3
clone size: .
CDR3 protein: CASSYGQGWYEQYF

CDR3 length: 16
J gene: TRBJ2-4
V gene: TRBV21-1
clone size: .
CDR3 protein: CASSKIGSGAKNIQYF

CDR3 length: 16
J gene: TRBJ2-3
V gene: TRBV9
clone size: .
CDR3 protein: CASSADGGAGIDTQYF

CDR3 length: 16
J gene: TRBJ2-5
V gene: TRBV7-2
clone size: .
CDR3 protein: CASSLASPTGGETQYF

CDR3 length: 13
J gene: TRBJ2-7
V gene: TRBV20-1
clone size: few
CDR3 protein: CSAAGGGSYEQYF

CDR3 length: 16
J gene: TRBJ2-5
V gene: TRBV5-4
clone size: few
CDR3 protein: CASSSRGGGVGETQYF

CDR3 length: 15
J gene: TRBJ1-6
V gene: TRBV11-2
clone size: .
CDR3 protein: CASSLGWTDNSPLHF

CDR3 length: 15
J gene: TRBJ1-6
V gene: TRBV4-3
clone size: .
CDR3 protein: CASSHGPGVVSPLHF

CDR3 length: 15
J gene: TRBJ2-1
V gene: TRBV7-3
clone size: .
CDR3 protein: CASSHDRGHYNEQFF

CDR3 length: 18
J gene: TRBJ2-1
V gene: TRBV7-8
clone size: .
CDR3 protein: CASSFPAQGAGAYNEQFF

CDR3 length: 14
J gene: TRBJ2-1
V gene: TRBV4-3
clone size: .
CDR3 protein: CASSQGAGRNEQFF

CDR3 length: 15
J gene: TRBJ2-1
V gene: TRBV19
clone size: .
CDR3 protein: CASSLLPGLAGKQFF